A selection of T cell receptor beta chains follows, all from one sample in a study of OX40 agonist ivuxolimab in advanced cancers. Sequencing was performed with immunoSEQ multiplex PCR; in TCRdb, only in-frame clones are kept and a portion is missing. The sample holds 30,000 to 35,000 clones, around 84% seen once. Sequenced here: CD4+ or CD8+ T cells sorted from blood, sampled in a trial of the OX40 agonist ivuxolimab. Receptors originate from an adult with an advanced solid tumor such as melanoma, head and neck, liver or kidney cancer. Each CDR3 is given with its conserved first and last residue. A D gene is named only where the DNA matches it firmly. Size is stated for part of the rows, as once, few or many counts, or as a class when the clone is expanded.

CDR3 DNA	CDR3 protein	clone size	V gene	D gene	J gene
TGTGCCAGCAGTTTGGTGCGGGGGGCCACAGAGACCCAGTACTTC	CASSLVRGATETQYF	.	TRBV28	TRBD2	TRBJ2-5
TGTGCCAGCAGCGTAGGAGCCGGTTCCTACGAGCAGTACTTC	CASSVGAGSYEQYF	once	TRBV9	.	TRBJ2-7
TGCAGCGTTGAAGATCCTAGGGGGTTCCAAGAGACCCAGTACTTC	CSVEDPRGFQETQYF	.	TRBV29-1	.	TRBJ2-5
TGTGCCAGCAGCTTAGATGCCGGGCAAGAGACCCAGTACTTC	CASSLDAGQETQYF	.	TRBV7-2	.	TRBJ2-5
TGTGCCAGCAGTTTCAGAGGCCGGGATAACTCACCCCTCCACTTT	CASSFRGRDNSPLHF	.	TRBV27	.	TRBJ1-6
TGCGCCAGCAGTCGGTGGGGACAGGGGGAGGAGACCCAGTACTTC	CASSRWGQGEETQYF	.	TRBV23-1	TRBD1	TRBJ2-5
TGTGCCAGCAGTTACCTCAGGGGGGGCGAGCAGTACTTC	CASSYLRGGEQYF	.	TRBV6-5	.	TRBJ2-7
TGTGCCAGCAGGGGGACAGTCTATGGCTACACCTTC	CASRGTVYGYTF	.	TRBV25-1	TRBD1	TRBJ1-2
TGCGCCAGCAGCGTGGACAGGGGAGGTTCCTATAATTCACCCCTCCACTTT	CASSVDRGGSYNSPLHF	.	TRBV5-1	TRBD1	TRBJ1-6
TGTGCCAGCAGCTTAGAGGGTGGACAATACGAGCAGTACTTC	CASSLEGGQYEQYF	once	TRBV7-2	.	TRBJ2-7
TGTGCCCGGGCAGGGGTCGGCACAGATACGCAGTATTTT	CARAGVGTDTQYF	.	TRBV30	.	TRBJ2-3
TGTGCCAGCAGTTCGGGACAGGGCTTGGGAAACACCATATATTTT	CASSSGQGLGNTIYF	.	TRBV27	TRBD1	TRBJ1-3
TGTGCCAGCAGCTTGGGGAAGGTTTGGGCCACTGAAGCTTTCTTT	CASSLGKVWATEAFF	.	TRBV5-6	.	TRBJ1-1
TGTGCCAGTAACAAGGACGGTTTCTATGGCTACACCTTC	CASNKDGFYGYTF	.	TRBV19	.	TRBJ1-2
TGTGCCAGCAGCCCCGAGGGACAGGGCTACTCTGGGGCCAACGTCCTGACTTTC	CASSPEGQGYSGANVLTF	.	TRBV9	TRBD1	TRBJ2-6
TGTGCTAGTGGTTTGGTAATGGCTCGTCCCCAGCATTTT	CASGLVMARPQHF	few	TRBV12-5	.	TRBJ1-5
TGTGCCAGTAGTATCCGGACCGCTGGAAACACCATATATTTT	CASSIRTAGNTIYF	.	TRBV19	.	TRBJ1-3
TGTGCCAGCAGCGCAGAAGGGGTCTGGGTTGGAGAAAAACTGTTTTTT	CASSAEGVWVGEKLFF	.	TRBV11-2	.	TRBJ1-4
TGTGCCAGCAGCGTACTAGCGGGCCGCACAGATACGCAGTATTTT	CASSVLAGRTDTQYF	.	TRBV7-2	TRBD2	TRBJ2-3
TGCGCCAGCAGCCAAGATCTTAGCGGAAGGACAATTAACCAGCCCCAGCATTTT	CASSQDLSGRTINQPQHF	.	TRBV4-1	.	TRBJ1-5
TGTGCCAGCAGCTCCCGGACAGGGGGATACGAGCAGTACTTC	CASSSRTGGYEQYF	once	TRBV5-4	TRBD1	TRBJ2-7
TGTGCCAGCAGAAACAGGGGGCTGGCTGGAAACACCATATATTTT	CASRNRGLAGNTIYF	few	TRBV6-1	TRBD1	TRBJ1-3
TGTGCCAGCAGTTACTCGAGTCGTCAGCGGCAAGAGACCCAGTACTTC	CASSYSSRQRQETQYF	.	TRBV6-6	.	TRBJ2-5
TGTGCCAGCAGCTCCCGTCGGGGTGTGGGTTCACCCCTCCACTTT	CASSSRRGVGSPLHF	.	TRBV7-2	.	TRBJ1-6
TGTGCCACTAGCGAGGTGAATGAGCAGTTCTTC	CATSEVNEQFF	few	TRBV7-2	.	TRBJ2-1
TGCGCCAGCAGCTTGGGGGCAGGGTGGAACACCGGGGAGCTGTTTTTT	CASSLGAGWNTGELFF	.	TRBV5-1	.	TRBJ2-2
TGTGCCAGCAGTGAGGAGGGGACCCAGTACTTC	CASSEEGTQYF	.	TRBV2	.	TRBJ2-5
TGTGCCAGCAGCTTAGCGCGCGGTAGCGGGCGATCCTACGAGCAGTACTTC	CASSLARGSGRSYEQYF	.	TRBV7-2	TRBD2	TRBJ2-7
TGTGCCAGCAGCTTAGGGGGGGGTCTCTCCTACAGTGAGCAGTTCTTC	CASSLGGGLSYSEQFF	.	TRBV5-4	.	TRBJ2-1
TGTGCCAGCAGCTTAGAAGTGGGAGCTACAGATACGCAGTATTTT	CASSLEVGATDTQYF	once	TRBV11-2	.	TRBJ2-3
TGTGCTAGTGGTAAACCCAACACCGGGGAGCTGTTTTTT	CASGKPNTGELFF	.	TRBV12-5	.	TRBJ2-2
TGTGCCAGTAGTGACAGGGGGCCCCTGAACACCGGGGAGCTGTTTTTT	CASSDRGPLNTGELFF	.	TRBV19	TRBD1	TRBJ2-2
TGTGCCAGCAGTGATTACAGGGGAGGGAACTTCTATAATTCACCCCTCCACTTT	CASSDYRGGNFYNSPLHF	.	TRBV25-1	TRBD1	TRBJ1-6
TGTGCCAGCAGTGACTCGACGGAGAAGTTAGCGGGTTTGGGGGGGGAGCAGTACTTC	CASSDSTEKLAGLGGEQYF	.	TRBV6-4	TRBD2	TRBJ2-7
TGTGCCAGCAGTTCGGAGGGGACGAATGAAAAACTGTTTTTT	CASSSEGTNEKLFF	.	TRBV28	.	TRBJ1-4
TGCAGCGTTGGACGACAGGGGGCGAACACTGAAGCTTTCTTT	CSVGRQGANTEAFF	once	TRBV29-1	TRBD1	TRBJ1-1
TGTGCCTGGAGTGGATTGGGAACGGGGGCCGAGCAGTACTTC	CAWSGLGTGAEQYF	.	TRBV30	.	TRBJ2-7
TGTGCCAGCAGTGAGAAGGGCTACACCTTC	CASSEKGYTF	.	TRBV2	.	TRBJ1-2
TGTGCCAGTAGTATGGGGTCCAGGGGGCCTCGAATTAATGAAAAACTGTTTTTT	CASSMGSRGPRINEKLFF	.	TRBV19	TRBD1	TRBJ1-4
TGCAGCGTTGTTCGACAGGGTAACAATGAGCAGTTCTTC	CSVVRQGNNEQFF	.	TRBV29-1	TRBD1	TRBJ2-1
TGTGCCAGCAAAGGCCCCAATTTGAGGGAAAAACTGTTTTTT	CASKGPNLREKLFF	few	TRBV28	.	TRBJ1-4
TGTGCCAGCAGTCGGACAGGAGTCAACTATGGCTACACCTTC	CASSRTGVNYGYTF	.	TRBV2	TRBD1	TRBJ1-2
TGTGCCAGCCGGGACAGGGGGCAGAATCGCTATGGCTACACCTTC	CASRDRGQNRYGYTF	.	TRBV6-1	TRBD1	TRBJ1-2
TGTGCCAGCAGCTTAGGGGGCTCCAACACCGGGGAGCTGTTTTTT	CASSLGGSNTGELFF	.	TRBV11-3	.	TRBJ2-2
TGTGCCAGCAGGCCCTTGGCCCTCCTTTATGGCTACACCTTC	CASRPLALLYGYTF	.	TRBV28	.	TRBJ1-2
TGTGCCAGTAGTATCGCCGGGACGCAAGGAAACACCATATATTTT	CASSIAGTQGNTIYF	.	TRBV19	.	TRBJ1-3
TGTGCCAGCAGCTTATTTCACCCTGGGGCACCTACGAACACTGAAGCTTTCTTT	CASSLFHPGAPTNTEAFF	.	TRBV7-2	.	TRBJ1-1
TGTGCCAGCAGCTTACGGTCTAGCGGGGGGGCCCCTGGTACGCAGTATTTT	CASSLRSSGGAPGTQYF	.	TRBV7-2	TRBD2	TRBJ2-3
TGCAGCGGGGACATGAGCTCCTATAATTCACCCCTCCACTTT	CSGDMSSYNSPLHF	.	TRBV29-1	.	TRBJ1-6
TGTGCCAGCAGCTTACGGGCTAGCTATAACACCGGGGAGCTGTTTTTT	CASSLRASYNTGELFF	.	TRBV7-2	.	TRBJ2-2
TGTGCCAGCAGGGGCAACCAAGAGACCCAGTACTTC	CASRGNQETQYF	few	TRBV27	.	TRBJ2-5
TGCGCCAGCAGCCCTGGTTTGGACCTTTACAATGAGCAGTTCTTC	CASSPGLDLYNEQFF	.	TRBV5-1	.	TRBJ2-1
TGTGCCAGCAGCATGGGACAGAACAATGAGCAGTTCTTC	CASSMGQNNEQFF	.	TRBV7-8	TRBD1	TRBJ2-1
TGCGCCAGCAGCTTGGTTTCCAACCGGGCCAATGAGCAGTTCTTC	CASSLVSNRANEQFF	few	TRBV5-1	.	TRBJ2-1